The rows below give T cell receptor beta chains drawn from one sample of a study of CD8+ T cells in alopecia areata. The assay was immunoSEQ multiplex PCR, and TCRdb's table has in-frame clones only and misses some. This table has 120,000 or so clones, 61% appearing once. The sample in question was CD4+ T cells sorted from blood, obtained at week 4, from a patient treated with tofacitinib. All receptors derive from a human donor with alopecia areata. The CDR3 runs from the conserved cysteine through the conserved F or W. Fields, in order: clone size, D gene, V gene, J gene, CDR3 DNA, CDR3 protein. A D gene is named only where the DNA matches it firmly. The size field is filled for only some rows; it gives once, few, many or a size class.

clone_size: .; d_call: .; v_call: TRBV7-8; j_call: TRBJ1-4; cdr3_nt: TGTGCCAGCAGCCCTGGGACACGGGAAAAACTGTTTTTT; cdr3_aa: CASSPGTREKLFF
clone_size: many; d_call: TRBD1; v_call: TRBV7-9; j_call: TRBJ2-7; cdr3_nt: TGTGCCAGCAGCTTAGCGCCGGGACAGGGCTCCTACGAGCAGTACTTC; cdr3_aa: CASSLAPGQGSYEQYF
clone_size: few; d_call: .; v_call: TRBV7-2; j_call: TRBJ2-2; cdr3_nt: TGTGCCAGCAGCTTAGCCGCCACCGGGGAGCTGTTTTTT; cdr3_aa: CASSLAATGELFF
clone_size: .; d_call: TRBD2; v_call: TRBV29-1; j_call: TRBJ2-3; cdr3_nt: TGCAGCGTTGCTAACCTAGCGGGGGGGCGAGATACGCAGTATTTT; cdr3_aa: CSVANLAGGRDTQYF
clone_size: .; d_call: TRBD2; v_call: TRBV29-1; j_call: TRBJ2-3; cdr3_nt: TGCAGCGTCGGACTAGCGGGGGGATTTGGTACGCAGTATTTT; cdr3_aa: CSVGLAGGFGTQYF
clone_size: .; d_call: .; v_call: TRBV14; j_call: TRBJ1-5; cdr3_nt: TGTGCCAGCAGCCAGGGCACAGATCAGCCCCAGCATTTT; cdr3_aa: CASSQGTDQPQHF
clone_size: once; d_call: TRBD1; v_call: TRBV30; j_call: TRBJ1-1; cdr3_nt: TGTGCCTGGAGCCGACTGGGACAGGCGAACACTGAAGCTTTCTTT; cdr3_aa: CAWSRLGQANTEAFF
clone_size: .; d_call: .; v_call: TRBV5-1; j_call: TRBJ2-3; cdr3_nt: TGCGCCAGCAGCTTGGCCAGGGGACCTAGCACAGATACGCAGTATTTT; cdr3_aa: CASSLARGPSTDTQYF
clone_size: .; d_call: .; v_call: TRBV15; j_call: TRBJ2-1; cdr3_nt: TGTGCCACCAGCAGCGGGTGGGGGGAATACAATGAGCAGTTCTTC; cdr3_aa: CATSSGWGEYNEQFF
clone_size: few; d_call: TRBD2; v_call: TRBV2; j_call: TRBJ2-5; cdr3_nt: TGTGCCAGCAGGATAACTAGCGAAGAGACCCAGTACTTC; cdr3_aa: CASRITSEETQYF
clone_size: .; d_call: .; v_call: TRBV19; j_call: TRBJ1-5; cdr3_nt: TGTGCCAGTCGAGTACAGGGAAGCAATCAGCCCCAGCATTTT; cdr3_aa: CASRVQGSNQPQHF
clone_size: .; d_call: .; v_call: TRBV5-6; j_call: TRBJ2-1; cdr3_nt: TGTGCCAGCAGCTTGGCGGCGGGTCTGGTGGCTGAGCAGTTCTTC; cdr3_aa: CASSLAAGLVAEQFF
clone_size: .; d_call: .; v_call: TRBV7-9; j_call: TRBJ1-6; cdr3_nt: TGTGCCAGCAGGGTTCAAGATTCACCCCTCCACTTT; cdr3_aa: CASRVQDSPLHF
clone_size: .; d_call: .; v_call: TRBV7-6; j_call: TRBJ1-1; cdr3_nt: TGTGCCAGCAGCTTAGCGGGGGGGCCCACTGAAGCTTTCTTT; cdr3_aa: CASSLAGGPTEAFF
clone_size: .; d_call: TRBD2; v_call: TRBV30; j_call: TRBJ2-1; cdr3_nt: TGTGCCTGGAGTGTGGCTAGCGGGTCCTACAATGAGCAGTTCTTC; cdr3_aa: CAWSVASGSYNEQFF
clone_size: few; d_call: .; v_call: TRBV15; j_call: TRBJ2-3; cdr3_nt: TGTGCCACCAGCAGAGTGGCAGGGGATGCAGATACGCAGTATTTT; cdr3_aa: CATSRVAGDADTQYF
clone_size: few; d_call: TRBD2; v_call: TRBV9; j_call: TRBJ2-3; cdr3_nt: TGTGCCAGCAGCGCCAAACTTGGGAGGGAAGATACGCAGTATTTT; cdr3_aa: CASSAKLGREDTQYF
clone_size: .; d_call: .; v_call: TRBV9; j_call: TRBJ2-5; cdr3_nt: TGTGCCAGCAGCGTAGCGGGAGAGACCCAGTACTTC; cdr3_aa: CASSVAGETQYF
clone_size: few; d_call: TRBD2; v_call: TRBV7-2; j_call: TRBJ2-3; cdr3_nt: TGTGCCAGCAGCCCCGGACTAGCGGGGGCCTCTAGCACAGATACGCAGTATTTT; cdr3_aa: CASSPGLAGASSTDTQYF
clone_size: .; d_call: TRBD1; v_call: TRBV30; j_call: TRBJ1-1; cdr3_nt: TGTGCCTGGATACAGGGGACCCGAGCCACTGAAGCTTTCTTT; cdr3_aa: CAWIQGTRATEAFF
clone_size: .; d_call: .; v_call: TRBV5-1; j_call: TRBJ1-6; cdr3_nt: TGCGCCAGCAGCTTGTCTGGGACCCAGCATTCACCCCTCCACTTT; cdr3_aa: CASSLSGTQHSPLHF
clone_size: .; d_call: .; v_call: TRBV20-1; j_call: TRBJ2-7; cdr3_nt: TGCAGGCCCTCAGGGGACGAGCAGTACTTC; cdr3_aa: CRPSGDEQYF
clone_size: .; d_call: .; v_call: TRBV14; j_call: TRBJ2-7; cdr3_nt: TGTGCCAGCAGCTCCCTCGGCAGTGCCTACGAGCAGTACTTC; cdr3_aa: CASSSLGSAYEQYF
clone_size: .; d_call: TRBD1; v_call: TRBV2; j_call: TRBJ1-4; cdr3_nt: TGTGCCGGCAGACAGGGAACAACTAATGAAAAACTGTTTTTT; cdr3_aa: CAGRQGTTNEKLFF
clone_size: .; d_call: .; v_call: TRBV30; j_call: TRBJ1-2; cdr3_nt: TGTGCCTGGAGTGGCGGCGCGCGGGGCTACACCTTC; cdr3_aa: CAWSGGARGYTF
clone_size: .; d_call: .; v_call: TRBV29-1; j_call: TRBJ1-4; cdr3_nt: TGCAGCGTTGAGGTGGAGGATAAACTGTTTTTT; cdr3_aa: CSVEVEDKLFF
clone_size: .; d_call: TRBD2; v_call: TRBV7-3; j_call: TRBJ2-3; cdr3_nt: TGTGCCAGCAGCTTAACGGGGGGGAGCACAGATACGCAGTATTTT; cdr3_aa: CASSLTGGSTDTQYF
clone_size: .; d_call: TRBD1; v_call: TRBV7-9; j_call: TRBJ2-3; cdr3_nt: TGTGCCAGCAGCTTAGGACTGGGACAGGGCACAGATACGCAGTATTTT; cdr3_aa: CASSLGLGQGTDTQYF
clone_size: .; d_call: .; v_call: TRBV29-1; j_call: TRBJ2-3; cdr3_nt: TGCAGCGTTGAGGGCACCGACACAGATACGCAGTATTTT; cdr3_aa: CSVEGTDTDTQYF
clone_size: .; d_call: .; v_call: TRBV7-2; j_call: TRBJ1-5; cdr3_nt: TGTGCCAGCAGCTTAGACGGCAGGTCTTTAATCGGGCCCCAGCATTTT; cdr3_aa: CASSLDGRSLIGPQHF
clone_size: .; d_call: .; v_call: TRBV2; j_call: TRBJ1-6; cdr3_nt: TGTGCCAGCAGGATATCAGGGAGTGGTTCACCCCTCCACTTT; cdr3_aa: CASRISGSGSPLHF
clone_size: .; d_call: .; v_call: TRBV2; j_call: TRBJ2-1; cdr3_nt: TGTGCCAGCAGTGAGGGAGGGGGGAATGAGCAGTTCTTC; cdr3_aa: CASSEGGGNEQFF
clone_size: .; d_call: .; v_call: TRBV5-1; j_call: TRBJ2-3; cdr3_nt: TGCGCCAGCAGCTTGGACAGACAGTATACGCAGTATTTT; cdr3_aa: CASSLDRQYTQYF
clone_size: .; d_call: TRBD2; v_call: TRBV7-4; j_call: TRBJ2-3; cdr3_nt: TGTGCCAGCAGCTTTCGGACTAGCGGGGGCCCCGGAGATACGCAGTATTTT; cdr3_aa: CASSFRTSGGPGDTQYF
clone_size: few; d_call: .; v_call: TRBV7-9; j_call: TRBJ1-1; cdr3_nt: TGTGCCAGCAGCCAGACGGCTAACACTGAAGCTTTCTTT; cdr3_aa: CASSQTANTEAFF
clone_size: .; d_call: .; v_call: TRBV10-3; j_call: TRBJ1-2; cdr3_nt: TGTGCCATCACCGACATCCCTAACTATGGCTACACCTTC; cdr3_aa: CAITDIPNYGYTF
clone_size: .; d_call: .; v_call: TRBV7-2; j_call: TRBJ1-1; cdr3_nt: TGTGCCAGCAGCTTTTACACAGCGAACACTGAAGCTTTCTTT; cdr3_aa: CASSFYTANTEAFF
clone_size: once; d_call: .; v_call: TRBV29-1; j_call: TRBJ1-2; cdr3_nt: TGCAGCGTTGGGACAGTCTATGGCTACACCTTC; cdr3_aa: CSVGTVYGYTF
clone_size: .; d_call: .; v_call: TRBV9; j_call: TRBJ1-2; cdr3_nt: TGTGCCAGCAGCACTGACTTAATCAACTATGGCTACACCTTC; cdr3_aa: CASSTDLINYGYTF
clone_size: once; d_call: .; v_call: TRBV9; j_call: TRBJ1-1; cdr3_nt: TGTGCCAGCGGCGGGGCGCCAATGAACACTGAAGCTTTCTTT; cdr3_aa: CASGGAPMNTEAFF
clone_size: .; d_call: .; v_call: TRBV6-5; j_call: TRBJ1-2; cdr3_nt: TGTGCCAGCAGTTCCTACAAGGGGGACGGCTACACCTTC; cdr3_aa: CASSSYKGDGYTF
clone_size: .; d_call: .; v_call: TRBV9; j_call: TRBJ1-1; cdr3_nt: TGTGCCAGCAGCGCCCACGGGGGAACGAACACTGAAGCTTTCTTT; cdr3_aa: CASSAHGGTNTEAFF
clone_size: .; d_call: .; v_call: TRBV4-2; j_call: TRBJ2-5; cdr3_nt: TGTGCCAGCCGACCAAATAATCAAGAGACCCAGTACTTC; cdr3_aa: CASRPNNQETQYF
clone_size: .; d_call: .; v_call: TRBV19; j_call: TRBJ1-5; cdr3_nt: TGTGCCAGTAGTAACAGGACTCAGCCCCAGCATTTT; cdr3_aa: CASSNRTQPQHF
clone_size: once; d_call: TRBD1; v_call: TRBV2; j_call: TRBJ1-2; cdr3_nt: TGTGCCAGCAGTCCAGGGGGGGACTATGGCTACACCTTC; cdr3_aa: CASSPGGDYGYTF
clone_size: few; d_call: .; v_call: TRBV6-5; j_call: TRBJ2-6; cdr3_nt: TGTGCCAGCAAGGTGGGGGGGCCTGGGGCCAACGTCCTGACTTTC; cdr3_aa: CASKVGGPGANVLTF
clone_size: .; d_call: .; v_call: TRBV15; j_call: TRBJ1-2; cdr3_nt: TGTGCCACCGGGCTAGGGTATGGCTACACCTTC; cdr3_aa: CATGLGYGYTF
clone_size: .; d_call: .; v_call: TRBV4-1; j_call: TRBJ1-4; cdr3_nt: TGCGCCAGCAGCCTCGAGCCGAGAGGAGCTAATGAAAAACTGTTTTTT; cdr3_aa: CASSLEPRGANEKLFF
clone_size: .; d_call: TRBD1; v_call: TRBV5-6; j_call: TRBJ2-7; cdr3_nt: TGTGCCAGCAGCTTCGGACGGGACAGGGAGTACTTC; cdr3_aa: CASSFGRDREYF
clone_size: .; d_call: TRBD1; v_call: TRBV25-1; j_call: TRBJ1-2; cdr3_nt: TGTGCCAGCAGCGCAAGGGACAGGGGACACTATGGCTACACCTTC; cdr3_aa: CASSARDRGHYGYTF
clone_size: few; d_call: TRBD2; v_call: TRBV7-6; j_call: TRBJ2-5; cdr3_nt: TGTGCCAGCAGCTCGCGGTCTGGCGGGAGACAAGAGACCCAGTACTTC; cdr3_aa: CASSSRSGGRQETQYF
clone_size: .; d_call: .; v_call: TRBV5-1; j_call: TRBJ1-1; cdr3_nt: TGCGCCAGCAGCTTGTTAATAGGGGGGAACACTGAAGCTTTCTTT; cdr3_aa: CASSLLIGGNTEAFF
clone_size: .; d_call: TRBD1; v_call: TRBV30; j_call: TRBJ1-2; cdr3_nt: TGTGCCTGGAGCCGGGACAGCCGGATGTATGGCTACACCTTC; cdr3_aa: CAWSRDSRMYGYTF
clone_size: .; d_call: .; v_call: TRBV6-5; j_call: TRBJ2-3; cdr3_nt: TGTGCCAGCAGGCGTACCCCCACAGATACGCAGTATTTT; cdr3_aa: CASRRTPTDTQYF
clone_size: .; d_call: .; v_call: TRBV5-6; j_call: TRBJ2-1; cdr3_nt: TGTGCCAGCAGCTCAACTAACAAGGGGGAGCAGTTCTTC; cdr3_aa: CASSSTNKGEQFF
clone_size: .; d_call: TRBD1; v_call: TRBV14; j_call: TRBJ1-6; cdr3_nt: TGTGCCAGCAGCCATACAGGGGGCATCAATTCACCCCTCCACTTT; cdr3_aa: CASSHTGGINSPLHF
clone_size: .; d_call: TRBD2; v_call: TRBV27; j_call: TRBJ2-3; cdr3_nt: TGTGCCAGCAGTTTGACGGCTAGCGGGAGTTGGGCAGATACGCAGTATTTT; cdr3_aa: CASSLTASGSWADTQYF
clone_size: .; d_call: .; v_call: TRBV10-2; j_call: TRBJ2-6; cdr3_nt: TGCGGAGTCAGCTCTGGGGCCAACGTCCTGACTTTC; cdr3_aa: CGVSSGANVLTF
clone_size: .; d_call: .; v_call: TRBV7-2; j_call: TRBJ1-2; cdr3_nt: TGTGCCAGCAGCTGGACCCGGACCGACTCCGATGGCTACACCTTC; cdr3_aa: CASSWTRTDSDGYTF
clone_size: few; d_call: .; v_call: TRBV7-2; j_call: TRBJ2-7; cdr3_nt: TGTGCCAGCAGCTTAGCGCGGGGGCATGCGGGTACCTACGAGCAGTACTTC; cdr3_aa: CASSLARGHAGTYEQYF